Given below is one T cell receptor (beta chain) in context. This record comes from a study of shared clonotypes between healthy human individuals. TCRdb keeps only in-frame clones here, not all; method: immunoSEQ multiplex PCR. The repertoire holds fewer than 650,000 clones, with over 65% as singletons. Germline lookup yields CDR1 SGHNT and CDR2 YYREEE (reference sequence). Trimming removed 3 bases from V and 9 bases from J; junction bases left unmatched: 12. The length of the CDR3 is 15 residues. Around 90 million PBMCs per unsorted sample were used for genomic DNA. Sequences were obtained from PBMCs. This clonotype was sampled from a woman aged 40 to 49 in good health. Some clones in this sample may be carry-over from other donors' samples. V usage is TRBV5-4 and J usage is TRBJ2-1; 7 bases line up with TRBD2. CDR3 bases: TGTGCCAGCAGCTCTAAGACTAGCCTAATAGGTGAGCAGTTCTTC. Translation gives CASSSKTSLIGEQFF.